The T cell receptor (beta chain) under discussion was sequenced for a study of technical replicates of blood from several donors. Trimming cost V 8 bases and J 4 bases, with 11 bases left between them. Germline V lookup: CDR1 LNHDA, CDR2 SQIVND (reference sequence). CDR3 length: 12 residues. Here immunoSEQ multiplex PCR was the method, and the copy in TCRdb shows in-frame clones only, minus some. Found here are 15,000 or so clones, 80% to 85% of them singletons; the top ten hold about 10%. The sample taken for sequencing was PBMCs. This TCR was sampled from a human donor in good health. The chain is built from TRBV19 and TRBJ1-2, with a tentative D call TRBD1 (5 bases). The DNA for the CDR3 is TGTGCCAGTGGCCAGGGTCTCTATGGCTACACCTTC. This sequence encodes CASGQGLYGYTF.